The 6 T cell receptor beta chains below were found in one sample sequenced in a study of CD8 T cells in ankylosing spondylitis (dated by TCRdb to about 2017). The study at large found these results: A TCR beta motif of several highly homologous amino acid variants appeared characteristic of blood from ankylosing spondylitis patients.

Their antigen targets remain unknown. Library generation was performed with 5' RACE. The sample was run on an Illumina HiSeq 2500. TCRdb reanalyzed the raw reads on its own, using fastp at Q25 for trimming and MiXCR for clone calling, and kept in-frame beta chains. Entries that share a CDR3 protein sequence are merged under the most common genes and DNA. Within this sample are fewer than 450,000 distinct CDR3 sequences, with under 20% of them counted one time only. Of the sample, approximately 0.97% falls within the top ten clones. Input material: blood, either unsorted or a sorted T cell fraction (not recorded which). The receptors come from a male donor with ankylosing spondylitis.

This clonotype came up a few times. The rearrangement joins TRBV4-1 to TRBJ2-1; D uncertain. Germline loops: CDR1 MGHRA, CDR2 YSYEKL. The CDR3 has 16 amino acids. V was cut by 0 bases and J by 6 bases, with 15 bases left in between. In DNA form, the CDR3 reads TGCGCCAGCAGCCAAGAACGGACCCCACAGAGCAATGAGCAGTTCTTC. It encodes CASSQERTPQSNEQFF.

This clonotype was found a few times. The chain employs TRBV7-2 and TRBJ2-5; maybe TRBD1 (5 bases). The CDR3 length is 14 residues. Germline CDR1 SGHTA, CDR2 FQGNSA. With 4 bases removed from V and 5 bases from J, the gap between germline ends came to 14 bases. The CDR3 spells CASSSGSWGETQYF. For the CDR3, the DNA is TGTGCCAGCAGCTCTGGGTCCTGGGGCGAGACCCAGTACTTC. The full variable domain, its missing parts supplied by reference TRBV7-2 and TRBJ2-5, is GAGVSQSPSNKVTEKGKDVELRCDPISGHTALYWYRQSLGQGLEFLIYFQGNSAPDKSGLPSDRFSAERTGGSVSTLTIQRTQQEDSAVYLCASSSGSWGETQYFGPGTRLLVL.

This clonotype has at least ten counts. The gene calls are TRBV7-2 and TRBJ1-4; D uncertain. CDR1 and CDR2 from the germline V gene are SGHTA and FQGNSA. There are 17 residues in the CDR3. Trimming shortened V by 1 base and J by 0 bases, and 12 bases separated the two germline ends. The CDR3: CASSLGIFTATNEKLFF. DNA for the CDR3: TGTGCCAGCAGCTTAGGGATCTTCACCGCAACTAATGAAAAACTGTTTTTT.

This clonotype occurred a few times. The chain carries TRBV3-1 and TRBJ2-1; 8 positions agree with TRBD2. In germline, CDR1 is LGHDT, CDR2 YNNKEL (reference sequence). The CDR3 covers 13 residues. The junction had 6 bases not matched to a gene; V was cut back by 1 base and J by 13 bases. In nucleotides, the CDR3 is TGTGCCAGCAGCCAAGGCCTTAGCGGGGTACAGTTCTTC. Its translation: CASSQGLSGVQFF.

V is TRBV7-9 and J is TRBJ2-7; TRBD2 matches 13 bases. V trimming: 7 bases; J trimming: 6 bases; junction bases outside the gene matches: 6. This CDR3 spans 14 amino acids. Germline lookup yields CDR1 SEHNR and CDR2 FQNEAQ (reference sequence). The CDR3 here is CASTMGLAGSEQYF. CDR3 in DNA: TGTGCCAGCACCATGGGACTAGCGGGAAGCGAGCAGTACTTC.

V usage is TRBV11-3 and J usage is TRBJ1-2; the D gene is possibly TRBD1 (6 bases). CDR1 and CDR2 (germline): SGHNT, YENEEA. The V gene lost 5 bases and the J gene lost 1 base, with 14 bases spanning the gap. This CDR3 is built from 15 residues. The CDR3 is CASSPGQNFNYGYTF. In DNA form, the CDR3 reads TGTGCCAGCAGCCCCGGACAGAACTTTAACTATGGCTACACCTTC.